These 19 T cell receptor beta chains came from one sample sequenced in a study of T-cell memory formation after mild COVID-19. In TCRdb, the 5' RACE reads were re-called with MiXCR into one record per CDR3 protein. The data contain roughly 190,000 distinct CDR3 sequences, roughly 10% of them singletons. Sequenced: PBMCs or a T cell subset sorted from them (not recorded which). These receptors originate from a man younger than 35 who had mild COVID-19 (a few samples of this study predate the infection). Cell type and time point are not known.

This chain joins TRBV5-1 and TRBJ2-6; a weak D match, TRBD1 (5 bases). V lost 0 bases and J 2 bases, leaving 12 bases between the germline ends. Germline-derived CDR1 and CDR2 are SGHRS and YFSETQ. The CDR3 length is 17 residues. The CDR3 DNA follows: TGCGCCAGCAGCTTGGCCGGCAGCAGGGCTGGGGCCAACGTCCTGACTTTC. Translating it yields CASSLAGSRAGANVLTF.

This clonotype has only a few counts. This chain uses TRBV25-1 with TRBJ2-7; TRBD1 matches at 7 bases. Trimming cost V 7 bases and J 0 bases; bases outside gene matches: 6. The CDR3 runs 14 residues. Germline V gene data show CDR1 as MGHDK and CDR2 as SYGVNS. CDR3 residues: CASKGQLSSYEQYF. In DNA, the CDR3 is TGTGCCAGCAAGGGACAGCTGAGCTCCTACGAGCAGTACTTC.

This chain connects TRBV20-1 to TRBJ2-3; TRBD2 might be the D (6 bases). This CDR3 comprises 15 residues. With 0 bases removed from V and 8 bases from J, the gap between germline ends came to 18 bases. Germline V gene sequence: CDR1 DFQATT, CDR2 SNEGSKA (reference sequence). CDR3 sequence (DNA): TGCAGTGCTAGAGATTTACCAGGTCCGCGGGGTACGCAGTATTTT. Translation: CSARDLPGPRGTQYF.

This clonotype was detected only a few times. This chain links TRBV12-3 or TRBV12-4 with TRBJ2-7; 11 bases agree with TRBD2. J lost 4 bases, V lost 6 bases, and 5 bases had no gene match. The length of the CDR3 is 14 residues. CDR3 amino acids: CASSPTSGVYEQYF. Written as DNA, the CDR3 is TGTGCCAGCAGCCCGACTAGCGGGGTGTACGAGCAGTACTTC.

The chain uses TRBV7-8 and TRBJ2-7, with no clear D. V lost 1 base to trimming and J lost 3 bases, with 7 bases between them. Germline values: CDR1 SGHVS, CDR2 FQNEAQ. The CDR3 contains 13 residues. CDR3 region: CASSLGEIYEQYF. The CDR3 DNA sequence: TGTGCCAGCAGCTTAGGCGAAATCTACGAGCAGTACTTC.

The genes are TRBV24-1 and TRBJ1-2; D is possibly TRBD1 (6 bases). The V gene lost 9 bases and the J gene lost 3 bases, with 13 bases spanning the gap. This CDR3 spans 13 amino acids. Per the germline V gene, CDR1 is KGHDR and CDR2 is SFDVKD. The chain's CDR3 is CATSRGAYYGYTF. Written as DNA, the CDR3 is TGTGCCACCTCCCGGGGGGCCTACTATGGCTACACCTTC.

In this sample, this clonotype turned up a few times. V and J are TRBV4-1 and TRBJ2-1; unclear D gene. V shed 6 bases and J shed 15 bases, with 15 bases lying between them. The CDR3 consists of 11 residues. CDR1 and CDR2 (germline): MGHRA, YSYEKL. CDR3 protein: CASSRTGQRFF. As DNA, the CDR3 is TGCGCCAGCAGTAGGACCGGCCAGCGGTTCTTC.

The V and J genes are TRBV15 and TRBJ2-2; unclear D gene. There are 14 residues in the CDR3. Germline V gives CDR1 LNHNV, CDR2 YYDKDF (reference sequence). The V end was cut by 0 bases, the J end by 8 bases, with 10 bases between. For the CDR3, the DNA is TGTGCCACCAGCAGAGAACTTCTGTCTGGGGAGCTGTTTTTT. This gives the protein CATSRELLSGELFF.

This clonotype was seen only a few times. This sequence joins TRBV7-9 and TRBJ1-1, with D tentatively TRBD1 (5 bases). The CDR3 extends over 14 amino acids. CDR1 and CDR2 (germline): SEHNR, FQNEAQ (reference sequence). The V gene lost 4 bases and the J gene lost 3 bases, with 12 bases spanning the gap. DNA for the CDR3: TGTGCCAGCAGCTATAGGGGTCGGGACACTGAAGCTTTCTTT. Translation: CASSYRGRDTEAFF. The entire variable domain, with the rest obtained from reference TRBV7-9 and TRBJ1-1, is as follows: DTGVSQNPRHKITKRGQNVTFRCDPISEHNRLYWYRQTLGQGPEFLTYFQNEAQLEKSRLLSDRFSAERPKGSFSTLEIQRTEQGDSAMYLCASSYRGRDTEAFFGQGTRLTVV.

This clonotype was recorded a few times. The chain combines TRBV11-2 with TRBJ2-2, with 7 nucleotides matching TRBD1. The junction had 4 bases not matched to a gene; V was cut back by 4 bases and J by 5 bases. There are 14 residues in the CDR3. The germline V gene has CDR1 SGHAT and CDR2 FQNNGV. The DNA for the CDR3 is TGTGCCAGCAGCTCCCAACAGGGGACCGGGGAGCTGTTTTTT. As protein: CASSSQQGTGELFF.

Ten or more counts support this clonotype. The J gene is TRBJ2-1, the V gene TRBV4-3; a possible D gene is TRBD1 (5 bases). Trimming left V 0 bases short and J 5 bases short, with 8 bases between. The germline CDR1 and CDR2 sequences are LGHNA and YSLEER. The CDR3 totals 14 residues. The CDR3 loop is CASSQDARDNEQFF. Here the CDR3 DNA reads TGCGCCAGCAGCCAAGACGCCAGGGACAATGAGCAGTTCTTC.

This clonotype was counted between two and nine times. This sequence joins TRBV5-1 and TRBJ1-3, with TRBD1 as a possible D gene (5 bases). This CDR3 has 14 amino acids. V lost 2 bases, J lost 3 bases, and 9 bases lay in between. The germline V gene has CDR1 SGHRS and CDR2 YFSETQ. The CDR3: CASSFQGDGNTIYF. The CDR3 coding sequence is TGCGCCAGCAGCTTTCAGGGCGATGGAAACACCATATATTTT.

This clonotype was counted a few times. J is TRBJ2-7 and V is TRBV15; D not certain. The CDR3 is made up of 14 amino acids. V was pared by 0 bases and J by 3 bases, with 9 bases between. Per the germline V gene, CDR1 is LNHNV and CDR2 is YYDKDF (reference sequence). The CDR3 sequence: CATSRDVQSYEQYF. As DNA, the CDR3 is TGTGCCACCAGCAGAGATGTACAAAGCTACGAGCAGTACTTC.

Only a few counts were recorded for this clonotype. This CDR3 reads CASSLRRRETQYF. The CDR3 DNA reads TGTGCCAGCAGTTTAAGGCGTCGGGAGACCCAGTACTTC. The chain is built from TRBV28 and TRBJ2-5; D not certain. Trimming removed 2 bases at V and 5 bases at J, with 9 bases between. The CDR3 is made up of 13 amino acids. Per the germline V gene, CDR1 is MDHEN and CDR2 is SYDVKM.

This clonotype was counted many times. This chain links TRBV9 with TRBJ2-1; 11 bases map to TRBD2. The trim removed 3 bases at V and 2 bases at J, leaving 16 bases unmatched. The CDR3 has 20 residues. Germline V lookup: CDR1 SGDLS, CDR2 YYNGEE. The CDR3 nucleotides are TGTGCCAGCAGCGCGTCGGGACAGGTGGCGACTAGCGGGGCCTACAATGAGCAGTTCTTC. This sequence encodes CASSASGQVATSGAYNEQFF.

The genes are TRBV7-2 and TRBJ2-7; tentatively, D is TRBD1 (6 bases). Germline CDR1 SGHTA, CDR2 FQGNSA. The V and J ends lost 5 bases and 2 bases respectively, with 13 bases between them. The CDR3 runs 14 residues. For the CDR3, the DNA is TGTGCCAGCAGCCACGTAACAGGGACCTACGAGCAGTACTTC. This translates into CASSHVTGTYEQYF. The entire variable domain, with the rest obtained from reference TRBV7-2 and TRBJ2-7, is as follows: GAGVSQSPSNKVTEKGKDVELRCDPISGHTALYWYRQSLGQGLEFLIYFQGNSAPDKSGLPSDRFSAERTGGSVSTLTIQRTQQEDSAVYLCASSHVTGTYEQYFGPGTRLTVT.

This clonotype was counted between two and nine times. The chain couples TRBV5-6 to TRBJ2-3; D ambiguous. V lost 7 bases, J lost 4 bases, and 16 bases lay in between. Germline V gives CDR1 SGHDT, CDR2 YYEEEE. The length of the CDR3 is 14 residues. DNA of the CDR3: TGTGCCAGCTCTGCAAGGGTAGTCGCAGATACGCAGTATTTT. Protein: CASSARVVADTQYF.

The gene calls are TRBV30 and TRBJ1-1; D perhaps matches TRBD1 (6 bases). CDR1 and CDR2 from the germline V gene are GTSNPN and SVGIG (reference sequence). CDR3 length: 13 residues. Trimming took 0 bases from V and 5 from J, leaving 10 bases between them. Here the CDR3 DNA reads TGTGCCTGGAGTGTGTACAGGGCGACTGAAGCTTTCTTT. Amino acid sequence: CAWSVYRATEAFF. The full variable domain, with the rest looked up from reference TRBV30 and TRBJ1-1, is SQTIHQWPATLVQPVGSPLSLECTVEGTSNPNLYWYRQAAGRGLQLLFYSVGIGQISSEVPQNLSASRPQDRQFILSSKKLLLSDSGFYLCAWSVYRATEAFFGQGTRLTVV.

The chain couples TRBV12-3 or TRBV12-4 to TRBJ1-2; 10 bases line up with TRBD1. The CDR3 covers 15 residues. V gave up 6 bases and J gave up 8 bases; unmatched junction bases: 12. CDR3 coding DNA: TGTGCCAGCAGCCGGTTAGGGACAGGGGTAGGCGGCTACACCTTC. Amino acid sequence: CASSRLGTGVGGYTF.